This TCR beta chain was documented in a study of blood T cell repertoires in COVID-19. TCRdb's copy holds only in-frame clones and misses some; the assay was immunoSEQ multiplex PCR. The sample has some 200,000 clones, 85% to 90% seen once; the top ten hold about 3.3%. The CDR3 runs to 15 residues. Germline V gene sequence: CDR1 SGHAT, CDR2 FQNNGV. Trimming took 1 base from V and 4 from J; bases not matched to a gene: 3. Material: PBMCs or T cells enriched from blood (not recorded which). V gene TRBV11-2 combines with J gene TRBJ1-1; 10 positions match TRBD1. The sequence came from a woman younger than 30 in a cohort exposed to, infected with or recovered from COVID-19 (not recorded which). This chain's CDR3 is CASSLGGQGSTEAFF. CDR3 bases: TGTGCCAGCAGCTTAGGGGGACAGGGGAGCACTGAAGCTTTCTTT.